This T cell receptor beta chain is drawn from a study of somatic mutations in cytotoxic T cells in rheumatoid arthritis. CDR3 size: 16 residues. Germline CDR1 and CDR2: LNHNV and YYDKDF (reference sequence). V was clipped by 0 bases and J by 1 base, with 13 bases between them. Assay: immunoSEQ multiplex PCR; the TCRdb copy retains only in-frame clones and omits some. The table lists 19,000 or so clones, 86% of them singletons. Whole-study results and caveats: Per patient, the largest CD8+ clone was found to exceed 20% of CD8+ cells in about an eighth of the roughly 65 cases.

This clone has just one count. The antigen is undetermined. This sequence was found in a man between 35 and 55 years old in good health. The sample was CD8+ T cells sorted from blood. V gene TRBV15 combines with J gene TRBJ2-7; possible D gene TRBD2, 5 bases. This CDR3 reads CATSRDRERRSYEQYF. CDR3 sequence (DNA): TGTGCCACCAGCAGAGATCGAGAGCGGCGATCCTACGAGCAGTACTTC. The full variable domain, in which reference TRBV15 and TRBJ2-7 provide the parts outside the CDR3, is DAMVIQNPRYQVTQFGKPVTLSCSQTLNHNVMYWYQQKSSQAPKLLFHYYDKDFNNEADTPDNFQSRRPNTSFCFLDIRSPGLGDTAMYLCATSRDRERRSYEQYFGPGTRLTVT.